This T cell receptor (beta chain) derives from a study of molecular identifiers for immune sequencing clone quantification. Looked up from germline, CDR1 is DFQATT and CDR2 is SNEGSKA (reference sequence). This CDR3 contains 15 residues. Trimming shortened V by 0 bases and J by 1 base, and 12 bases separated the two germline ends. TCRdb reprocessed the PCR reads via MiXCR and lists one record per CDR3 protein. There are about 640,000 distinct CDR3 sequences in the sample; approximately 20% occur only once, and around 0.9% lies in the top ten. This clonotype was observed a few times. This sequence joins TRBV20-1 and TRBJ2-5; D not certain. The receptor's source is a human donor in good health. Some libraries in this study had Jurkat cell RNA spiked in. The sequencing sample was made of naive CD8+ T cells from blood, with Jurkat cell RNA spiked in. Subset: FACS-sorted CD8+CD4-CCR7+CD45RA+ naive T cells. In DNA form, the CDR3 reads TGCAGTGCTAGAGATATCGGAAACCCCCAAGAGACCCAGTACTTC. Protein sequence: CSARDIGNPQETQYF.